This is a list of T cell receptor beta chains from one sample in a study of CD8+CD57+ T cells in acquired aplastic anemia. TCRdb analysed the reads with MiXCR anew, one entry per CDR3 protein. The table has a few hundred thousand distinct CDR3 sequences, under 50% seen once. Input material: sorted CD4+, CD8+, or CD8+CD57+ T cells (not recorded which) from PBMCs. These receptor sequences come from a human donor with aplastic anemia. CDR3s include the opening cysteine and the closing phenylalanine or tryptophan. D genes are given only for firm matches. Not all rows give a size; the values are once, few, many and, for expanded clones, a class.

cdr3_nt cdr3_aa clone_size j_call d_call v_call
TGTGCCAGCAGCGGGGGGGACGCTGAAGCTTTCTTT CASSGGDAEAFF . TRBJ1-1 . TRBV7-2
TGTGCCAGCTCACCACCGGGAACCTACGAACAGTACTTC CASSPPGTYEQYF . TRBJ2-7 . TRBV7-2
TGTGCCACCAGCAGAGATACTGCCGTTTTATATTTT CATSRDTAVLYF . TRBJ1-3 . TRBV15
TGTGCCAGCAGACGAAGTGGACGTTCGTTGCCCCTCCACTTT CASRRSGRSLPLHF many TRBJ1-6 . TRBV14
TGCAGTGCTAGAGTTGGCGGGGAGACCCAGTACTTC CSARVGGETQYF . TRBJ2-5 . TRBV20-1
TGCGCCAGCAGCTTGCGGGTAGAGGAGAACACTGAAGCTTTCTTT CASSLRVEENTEAFF many TRBJ1-1 . TRBV5-1
TGCAGCGTTGAATGGGGAGACTATGGCTACACCTTC CSVEWGDYGYTF few TRBJ1-2 . TRBV29-1
TGTGCCAGCCGACGAAGGGGTGGCTACACCTTC CASRRRGGYTF . TRBJ1-2 . TRBV7-9
TGTGCCAGCAGCTTGGAACCTATAGGGACAGCCCTAAATCAGCCCCAGCATTTT CASSLEPIGTALNQPQHF . TRBJ1-5 TRBD1 TRBV2
TGTGCCAGTTCCAGGAACACTGAAGCTTTCTTT CASSRNTEAFF few TRBJ1-1 . TRBV19
TGTGCCAGCAGTGGTCACCGTACGGACGAGCAGTACTTC CASSGHRTDEQYF few TRBJ2-7 . TRBV2
TGTGCCAGCAGCTTGGCCAGCACAGATACGCAGTATTTT CASSLASTDTQYF many TRBJ2-3 . TRBV5-8
TGTGCCAGCAGTGACTCACAGGCGTATAATTCACCCCTCCACTTT CASSDSQAYNSPLHF . TRBJ1-6 . TRBV25-1
TGTGCCAGCAGTGAAGCGCTTCGGGCTAGCGGGGGGGAGGAGACCCAGTACTTC CASSEALRASGGEETQYF . TRBJ2-5 TRBD2 TRBV2
TGTGCCAGCAGCTCCGAACTAGCGGGGTACAATGAGCAGTTCTTC CASSSELAGYNEQFF . TRBJ2-1 TRBD2 TRBV7-6
TGTGCCAGCAGCTTCCGCGGGGGGCATGAGCAGTTCTTC CASSFRGGHEQFF . TRBJ2-1 TRBD2 TRBV7-6
TGTGCCGCAGGGGGGGGACAGGGGTCAGATACGCAGTATTTT CAAGGGQGSDTQYF . TRBJ2-3 TRBD1 TRBV24-1
TGTGCCAGCAGCAAGAGGACAGGGCGTACTGAAGCTTTCTTT CASSKRTGRTEAFF . TRBJ1-1 TRBD1 TRBV7-7
TGTGCCAGCAGCTTCGGGACTAGCGCCTACAATGAGCAGTTCTTC CASSFGTSAYNEQFF many TRBJ2-1 TRBD2 TRBV7-2
TGTGCCAGCAGTCGACAGGCGGGAGGCCACTTC CASSRQAGGHF . TRBJ2-7 TRBD2 TRBV2
TGTGCCAGCAGCTTAGGCAGGGGCAGCCACACCTTC CASSLGRGSHTF many TRBJ1-2 . TRBV7-8
TGTGCCAGCCGTGGAGGAGGGGGCGGTGGCTACACCTTC CASRGGGGGGYTF . TRBJ1-2 TRBD1 TRBV25-1
TGTGCCAGCAGCCCTCCTGTCTACACCGGGGAGCTGTTTTTT CASSPPVYTGELFF many TRBJ2-2 . TRBV11-2
TGTGCCAGCAGCCCCACGGGGGGACCCTATGGCTACACCTTC CASSPTGGPYGYTF few TRBJ1-2 . TRBV3-1
TGTGCCAGCAGCCACGGGACAGCGGCCAACGCGCAGTACTTC CASSHGTAANAQYF . TRBJ2-7 TRBD1 TRBV3-1
TGTGCCAGCAGCTACCGGGACAGGGCGATTTATGGCTACACCTTC CASSYRDRAIYGYTF . TRBJ1-2 TRBD1 TRBV28
TGTGCCACCGAGACAGGGGCCTACGAGCAGTACTTC CATETGAYEQYF . TRBJ2-7 TRBD1 TRBV10-3
TGTGCCAACAGCCAATGGGACTCCATGCAAGAGACCCAGTACTTC CANSQWDSMQETQYF . TRBJ2-5 . TRBV3-1
TGTGCCAGCAGTCAGGACAGGGCACTGAACACCGAGGAGCTGTTTTTT CASSQDRALNTEELFF . TRBJ2-2 TRBD1 TRBV10-3